A selection of T cell receptor beta chains follows, all from one sample in a study of T cells after yellow fever vaccination. From the 5' RACE reads, TCRdb called clonotypes with MiXCR, one entry per CDR3 protein. This table has a few hundred thousand distinct CDR3 sequences, around a sixth appearing once. The sequenced sample was PBMCs, obtained about 5 days after the first yellow fever vaccination. The origin of the receptors is a man younger than 35 who received the YFV17D yellow fever vaccine. Each CDR3 is given with its conserved first and last residue. Fields, in order: V gene, D gene, clone size, J gene, CDR3 protein, CDR3 DNA. D genes are given only for firm matches. Expanded clones are given a class, and other clones once, few, many or no size at all.

TRBV7-9	-	-	TRBJ1-2	CASSFNRAQDGYTF	TGTGCCAGCAGCTTCAACAGGGCTCAGGATGGCTACACCTTC
TRBV4-3	-	-	TRBJ1-1	CASSQEFRNTEAFF	TGCGCCAGCAGCCAAGAATTCAGGAACACTGAAGCTTTCTTT
TRBV7-2	-	-	TRBJ1-1	CASSSGQTNTEAFF	TGTGCCAGCAGCTCCGGACAGACGAACACTGAAGCTTTCTTT
TRBV7-2	-	few	TRBJ1-1	CASSLVQGGEAFF	TGTGCCAGCAGCTTAGTTCAGGGAGGCGAAGCTTTCTTT
TRBV12-3/TRBV12-4	-	few	TRBJ2-1	CASSISRVYNEQFF	TGTGCCAGCAGTATCTCTAGGGTTTACAATGAGCAGTTCTTC
TRBV6-1	-	few	TRBJ2-5	CASRETNPQETQYF	TGTGCCAGCAGAGAAACCAACCCCCAAGAGACCCAGTACTTC
TRBV10-3	TRBD1	few	TRBJ1-1	CAISETGGWTEAFF	TGTGCCATCAGTGAGACAGGGGGTTGGACTGAAGCTTTCTTT
TRBV11-1	TRBD1	-	TRBJ2-2	CASSFRQGFTGELFF	TGTGCCAGCAGCTTTCGACAGGGGTTCACCGGGGAGCTGTTTTTT
TRBV5-4	-	-	TRBJ2-1	CASSPSASDEQFF	TGTGCCAGCAGCCCATCGGCAAGTGATGAGCAGTTCTTC
TRBV15	-	-	TRBJ2-5	CATSRDFIETQYF	TGTGCCACCAGCAGAGATTTTATAGAGACCCAGTACTTC
TRBV4-2	TRBD2	-	TRBJ2-5	CASSQETSGRETQYF	TGTGCCAGCAGCCAAGAAACTAGCGGGAGAGAGACCCAGTACTTC
TRBV3-1	TRBD1	few	TRBJ1-1	CASSKRSGGAGNTEAFF	TGTGCCAGCAGCAAACGATCAGGGGGCGCCGGGAACACTGAAGCTTTCTTT
TRBV12-3/TRBV12-4	-	few	TRBJ1-5	CASSSDPIPNQPQHF	TGTGCCAGCAGTTCAGACCCGATACCTAATCAGCCCCAGCATTTT
TRBV10-3	-	few	TRBJ2-6	CAARDSSGANVLTF	TGTGCCGCACGAGACAGCTCTGGGGCCAACGTCCTGACTTTC
TRBV5-5	-	many	TRBJ2-2	CASSRGTANTGELFF	TGTGCCAGCAGCAGAGGGACGGCTAACACCGGGGAGCTGTTTTTT
TRBV12-3/TRBV12-4	TRBD2	-	TRBJ2-1	CASSRTSGGVSYNEQFF	TGTGCCAGCAGCCGGACTAGCGGGGGGGTTTCATACAATGAGCAGTTCTTC
TRBV7-9	-	-	TRBJ1-1	CASRAGFRQPETEAFF	TGTGCCAGCAGAGCGGGGTTCAGGCAACCGGAGACTGAAGCTTTCTTT
TRBV5-1	-	few	TRBJ2-5	CASSLNGGISQLETQYF	TGCGCCAGCAGCTTGAATGGGGGGATAAGTCAACTGGAGACCCAGTACTTC
TRBV6-1	TRBD1	-	TRBJ1-5	CASSAMTGGSQPQHF	TGTGCCAGCAGTGCTATGACAGGGGGCAGTCAGCCCCAGCATTTT
TRBV6-5	-	-	TRBJ2-3	CASSSPVGGVGTDTQYF	TGTGCCAGCAGTTCCCCGGTCGGAGGGGTGGGCACAGATACGCAGTATTTT
TRBV2	-	few	TRBJ2-1	CASSAGLRDREQFF	TGTGCCAGCAGTGCCGGACTCCGAGATCGGGAGCAGTTCTTC
TRBV20-1	-	-	TRBJ2-3	CSARWEAPDTQYF	TGCAGTGCTAGATGGGAGGCCCCAGATACGCAGTATTTT
TRBV27	-	many	TRBJ1-5	CASSLLGGGNQPQHF	TGTGCCAGCAGTTTACTCGGGGGTGGCAATCAGCCCCAGCATTTT
TRBV4-1	TRBD1	few	TRBJ1-4	CASSHGQGARNEKLFF	TGCGCCAGCAGCCATGGACAGGGGGCGCGTAATGAAAAACTGTTTTTT
TRBV2	TRBD2	few	TRBJ2-3	CASSERAGGRTDTQYF	TGTGCCAGCAGTGAAAGGGCGGGGGGCCGCACAGATACGCAGTATTTT
TRBV10-3	-	few	TRBJ2-7	CASRQDSYEQYF	TGTGCCTCACGACAGGACTCCTACGAGCAGTACTTC
TRBV20-1	-	few	TRBJ1-2	CSAIKPSGDGYTF	TGCAGTGCTATCAAACCCTCAGGGGATGGCTACACCTTC
TRBV21-1	-	few	TRBJ2-5	CASIWPWGGRETQYF	TGTGCCAGCATTTGGCCGTGGGGAGGTCGGGAGACCCAGTACTTC
TRBV7-2	-	-	TRBJ2-1	CASSLGGGGGLEQFF	TGTGCCAGCAGCTTAGGAGGAGGGGGCGGATTGGAGCAGTTCTTC
TRBV4-3	TRBD1	-	TRBJ2-5	CASSQGQGFQETQYF	TGCGCCAGCAGCCAAGGACAGGGGTTCCAAGAGACCCAGTACTTC
TRBV7-2	-	-	TRBJ2-3	CASSLGAYTSTDTQYF	TGTGCCAGCAGCTTAGGGGCCTACACCTCCACAGATACGCAGTATTTT
TRBV6-6	-	few	TRBJ1-1	CASSYEIYTEAFF	TGTGCCAGCAGTTATGAGATTTACACTGAAGCTTTCTTT
TRBV5-6	-	many	TRBJ2-6	CASSLISGANVLTF	TGTGCCAGCAGCTTGATCTCTGGGGCCAACGTCCTGACTTTC
TRBV13	-	few	TRBJ2-1	CASRLRSPYNEQFF	TGTGCCAGCAGATTAAGGAGCCCCTACAATGAGCAGTTCTTC
TRBV6-1	-	-	TRBJ1-1	CASSEESQGDTEAFF	TGTGCCAGCAGTGAAGAGTCGCAGGGTGACACTGAAGCTTTCTTT
TRBV10-3	TRBD1	few	TRBJ1-6	CATEQGDNSPLHF	TGTGCCACCGAACAGGGGGATAATTCACCCCTCCACTTT
TRBV7-3	-	-	TRBJ1-1	CASSFQGTGTEAFF	TGTGCCAGCAGCTTTCAGGGGACGGGGACTGAAGCTTTCTTT
TRBV5-4	TRBD2	few	TRBJ2-7	CASSLGLADYYEQYF	TGTGCCAGCAGCTTAGGACTAGCAGACTACTACGAGCAGTACTTC
TRBV7-9	-	few	TRBJ1-2	CASSLARTDGYTF	TGTGCCAGCAGCTTAGCGCGTACTGACGGCTACACCTTC
TRBV10-3	TRBD1	few	TRBJ2-1	CAIRGQGEPYNEQFF	TGTGCCATCAGGGGACAGGGAGAACCCTACAATGAGCAGTTCTTC
TRBV20-1	TRBD2	-	TRBJ2-2	CSARDRGAGELFF	TGCAGTGCTAGAGACCGGGGGGCCGGGGAGCTGTTTTTT
TRBV7-9	-	-	TRBJ2-5	CASSFKRGSGTQYF	TGTGCCAGCAGCTTTAAACGGGGTTCAGGGACCCAGTACTTC
TRBV11-1	-	-	TRBJ2-1	CASSFRGGANEQFF	TGTGCCAGCAGCTTTAGGGGGGGTGCCAATGAGCAGTTCTTC
TRBV4-3	TRBD1	many	TRBJ1-2	CASSHSTGDYGYTF	TGCGCCAGCAGCCACTCGACAGGGGACTATGGCTACACCTTC
TRBV7-3	-	-	TRBJ1-5	CATPFGGNQPQHF	TGTGCCACCCCTTTTGGGGGCAATCAGCCCCAGCATTTT
TRBV5-1	TRBD1	few	TRBJ1-2	CASSLSGTGWSYTF	TGCGCCAGCAGTTTATCCGGGACAGGGTGGAGCTACACCTTC
TRBV7-8	-	-	TRBJ2-3	CASSLPRTDTQYF	TGTGCCAGCAGCTTACCGCGCACAGATACGCAGTATTTT
TRBV5-1	TRBD1	-	TRBJ1-1	CASSNGQAMKEAFF	TGCGCCAGCAGCAACGGACAGGCCATGAAGGAAGCTTTCTTT
TRBV5-1	-	few	TRBJ1-1	CASSPIGQGNTEAFF	TGCGCCAGCAGCCCTATCGGGCAGGGAAACACTGAAGCTTTCTTT
TRBV12-3/TRBV12-4	TRBD1	many	TRBJ1-6	CASSGDSVNSPLHF	TGTGCCAGCAGTGGGGACAGCGTCAATTCACCCCTCCACTTT